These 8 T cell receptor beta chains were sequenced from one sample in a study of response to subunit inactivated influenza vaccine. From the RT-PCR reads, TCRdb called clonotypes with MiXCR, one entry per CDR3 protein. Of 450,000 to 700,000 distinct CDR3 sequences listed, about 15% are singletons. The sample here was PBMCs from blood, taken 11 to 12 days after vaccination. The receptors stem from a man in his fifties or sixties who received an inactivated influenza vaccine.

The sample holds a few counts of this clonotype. The CDR3 DNA follows: TGTGCCAGCAGCAAGATAACCTACGAGCAGTACTTC. The encoded protein is CASSKITYEQYF. The J gene is TRBJ2-7, the V gene TRBV7-2; no definite D call. This CDR3 spans 12 amino acids. CDR1 is SGHTA, CDR2 FQGNSA, per germline. Trimming removed 5 bases from V and 2 bases from J, with 7 bases in between.

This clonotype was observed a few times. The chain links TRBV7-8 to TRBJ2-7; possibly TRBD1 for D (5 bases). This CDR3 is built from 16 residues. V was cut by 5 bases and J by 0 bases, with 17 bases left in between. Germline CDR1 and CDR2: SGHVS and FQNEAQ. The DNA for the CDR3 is TGTGCCAGCAGCCAGATAGGACATGCCTCCTCCTACGAGCAGTACTTC. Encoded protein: CASSQIGHASSYEQYF. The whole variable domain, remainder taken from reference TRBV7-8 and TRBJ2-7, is GAGVSQSPRYKVAKRGQDVALRCDPISGHVSLFWYQQALGQGPEFLTYFQNEAQLDKSGLPSDRFFAERPEGSVSTLKIQRTQQEDSAVYLCASSQIGHASSYEQYFGPGTRLTVT.

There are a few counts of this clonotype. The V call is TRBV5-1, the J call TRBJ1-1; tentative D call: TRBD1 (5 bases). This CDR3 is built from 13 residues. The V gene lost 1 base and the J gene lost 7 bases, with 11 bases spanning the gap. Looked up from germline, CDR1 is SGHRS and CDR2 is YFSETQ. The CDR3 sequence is CASSLSGRGEAFF. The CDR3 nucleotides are TGCGCCAGCAGCTTGTCAGGGAGAGGTGAAGCTTTCTTT.

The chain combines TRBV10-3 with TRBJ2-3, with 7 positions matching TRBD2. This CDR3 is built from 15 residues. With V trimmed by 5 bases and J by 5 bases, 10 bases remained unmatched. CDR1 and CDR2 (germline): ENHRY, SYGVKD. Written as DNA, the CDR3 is TGTGCCATCAGTAAACAGGCGGGAGAAGGAGATACGCAGTATTTT. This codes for CAISKQAGEGDTQYF.

The CDR3 DNA sequence: TGTGCCAGCAGTTGGACAGGGGGTGACGACGAGCAGTACTTC. Encoded protein: CASSWTGGDDEQYF. The genes are TRBV6-2 or TRBV6-3 and TRBJ2-7; 10 bases line up with TRBD1. Germline CDR1 MNHEY, CDR2 SVGEGT. V lost 4 bases to trimming and J lost 5 bases; unmatched junction nucleotides: 5. The CDR3 is 14 amino acids.

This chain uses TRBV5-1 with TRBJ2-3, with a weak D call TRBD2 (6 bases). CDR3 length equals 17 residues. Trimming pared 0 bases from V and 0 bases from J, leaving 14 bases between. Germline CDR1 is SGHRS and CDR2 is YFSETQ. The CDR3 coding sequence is TGCGCCAGCAGCTTGGCCCCTAGCGCTTCTAGCACAGATACGCAGTATTTT. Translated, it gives CASSLAPSASSTDTQYF.

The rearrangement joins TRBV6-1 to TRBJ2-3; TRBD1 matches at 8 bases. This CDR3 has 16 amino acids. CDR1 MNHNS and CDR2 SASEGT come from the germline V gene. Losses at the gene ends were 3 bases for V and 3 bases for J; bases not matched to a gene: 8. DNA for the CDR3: TGTGCCAGCAGTGACTGGACAGGGTTTACGACAGATACGCAGTATTTT. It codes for CASSDWTGFTTDTQYF.

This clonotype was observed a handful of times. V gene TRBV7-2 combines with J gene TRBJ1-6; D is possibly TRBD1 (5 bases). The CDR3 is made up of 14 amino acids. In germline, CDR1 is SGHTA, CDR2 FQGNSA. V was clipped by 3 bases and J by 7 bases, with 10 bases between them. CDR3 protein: CASSFGGENSPLHF. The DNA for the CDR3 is TGTGCCAGCAGCTTTGGAGGGGAGAATTCACCCCTCCACTTT.